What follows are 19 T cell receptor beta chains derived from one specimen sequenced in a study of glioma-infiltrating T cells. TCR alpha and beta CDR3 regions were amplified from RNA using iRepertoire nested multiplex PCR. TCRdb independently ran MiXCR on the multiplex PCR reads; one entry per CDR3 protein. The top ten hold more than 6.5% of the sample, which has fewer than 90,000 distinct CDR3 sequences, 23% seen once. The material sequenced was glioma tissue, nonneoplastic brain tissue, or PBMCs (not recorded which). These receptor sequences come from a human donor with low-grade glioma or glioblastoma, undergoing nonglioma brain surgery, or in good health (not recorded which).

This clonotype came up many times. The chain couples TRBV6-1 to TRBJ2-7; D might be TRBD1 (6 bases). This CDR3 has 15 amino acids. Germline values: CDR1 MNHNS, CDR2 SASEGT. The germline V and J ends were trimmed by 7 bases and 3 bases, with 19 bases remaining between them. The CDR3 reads CASIGTTPGSYEQYF. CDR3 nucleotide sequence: TGTGCCAGCATCGGGACAACCCCGGGGAGCTACGAGCAGTACTTC.

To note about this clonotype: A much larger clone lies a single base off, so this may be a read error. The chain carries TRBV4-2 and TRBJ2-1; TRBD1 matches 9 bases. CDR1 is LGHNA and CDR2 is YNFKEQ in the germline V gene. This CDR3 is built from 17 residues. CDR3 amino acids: CASSPGGTGSSYNEKFF. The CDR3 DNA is TGTGCCAGCAGCCCCGGGGGGACAGGGAGCTCCTACAATGAGAAGTTCTTC.

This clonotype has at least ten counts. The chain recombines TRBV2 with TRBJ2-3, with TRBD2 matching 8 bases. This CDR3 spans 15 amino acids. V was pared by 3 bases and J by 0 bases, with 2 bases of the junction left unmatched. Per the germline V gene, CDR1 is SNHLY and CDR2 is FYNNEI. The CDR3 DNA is TGTGCCAGCAGTGAGACTAGCGCCAGCACAGATACGCAGTATTTT. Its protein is CASSETSASTDTQYF.

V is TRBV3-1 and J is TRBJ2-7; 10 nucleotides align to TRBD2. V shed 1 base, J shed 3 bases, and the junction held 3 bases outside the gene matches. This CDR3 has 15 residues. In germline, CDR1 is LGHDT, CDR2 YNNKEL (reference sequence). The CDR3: CASSQGASGSYEQYF. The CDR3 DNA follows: TGTGCCAGCAGCCAAGGCGCTAGCGGGAGCTACGAGCAGTACTTC.

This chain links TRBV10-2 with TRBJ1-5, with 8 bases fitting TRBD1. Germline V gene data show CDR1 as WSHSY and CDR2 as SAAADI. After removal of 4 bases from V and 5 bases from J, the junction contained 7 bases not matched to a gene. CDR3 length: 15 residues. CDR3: CASSATRTGYQPQHF. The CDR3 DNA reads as TGCGCCAGCAGTGCGACCCGGACAGGGTATCAGCCCCAGCATTTT.

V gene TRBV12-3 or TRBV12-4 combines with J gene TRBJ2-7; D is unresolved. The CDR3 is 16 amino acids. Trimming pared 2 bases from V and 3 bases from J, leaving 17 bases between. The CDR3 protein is CASSLRPATENYEQYF. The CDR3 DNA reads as TGTGCCAGCAGTTTAAGGCCAGCTACCGAGAACTACGAGCAGTACTTC.

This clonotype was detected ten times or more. In DNA form, the CDR3 reads TGCGCCAGCAGCCATAACGCAGGGGTGCCTGGAAACACCATATATTTT. Amino acid sequence: CASSHNAGVPGNTIYF. This rearrangement joins TRBV4-1 to TRBJ1-3; TRBD1 is a possible D gene (6 bases). The CDR3 runs to 16 residues. The germline gives CDR1 MGHRA, CDR2 YSYEKL. V lost 3 bases and J 2 bases, leaving 14 bases between the germline ends.

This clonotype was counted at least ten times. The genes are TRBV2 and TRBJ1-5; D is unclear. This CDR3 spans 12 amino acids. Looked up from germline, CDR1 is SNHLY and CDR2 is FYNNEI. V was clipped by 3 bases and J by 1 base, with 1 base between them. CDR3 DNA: TGTGCCAGCAGTGACAGCAATCAGCCCCAGCATTTT. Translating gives CASSDSNQPQHF.

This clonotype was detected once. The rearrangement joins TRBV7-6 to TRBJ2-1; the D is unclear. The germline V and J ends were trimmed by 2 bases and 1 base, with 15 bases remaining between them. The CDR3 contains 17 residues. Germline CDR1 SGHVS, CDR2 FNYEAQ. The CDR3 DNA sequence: TGTGCCAGCAGCTTATGGGCGGCGGCGGCATCCTACAATGAGCAGTTCTTC. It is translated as CASSLWAAAASYNEQFF. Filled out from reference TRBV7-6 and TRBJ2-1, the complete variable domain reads GAGVSQSPRYKVTKRGQDVALRCDPISGHVSLYWYRQALGQGPEFLTYFNYEAQQDKSGLPNDRFSAERPEGSISTLTIQRTEQRDSAMYRCASSLWAAAASYNEQFFGPGTRLTVL.

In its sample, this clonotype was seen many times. This chain's CDR3 is CSASEGINEKLFF. CDR3 bases: TGCAGTGCTAGTGAGGGGATTAATGAAAAACTGTTTTTT. The chain has TRBV20-1 and TRBJ1-4, with D perhaps matching TRBD1 (5 bases). The ends were cut back, 3 bases at V and 4 bases at J, with 9 bases in the middle. The CDR3 consists of 13 residues. Per germline, CDR1 DFQATT and CDR2 SNEGSKA (reference sequence).

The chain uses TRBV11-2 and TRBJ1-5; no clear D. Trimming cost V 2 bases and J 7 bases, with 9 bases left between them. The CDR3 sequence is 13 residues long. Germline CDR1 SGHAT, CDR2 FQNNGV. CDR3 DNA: TGTGCCAGCAGCTTAACGCCCTCCCAGCCCCAGCATTTT. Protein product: CASSLTPSQPQHF.

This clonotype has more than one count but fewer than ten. CDR3 DNA: TGTGCCAGCAGCCCTCGGACAGGCGGCATGAACACTGAAGCTTTCTTT. As protein: CASSPRTGGMNTEAFF. The chain recombines TRBV7-9 with TRBJ1-1, with TRBD1 matching 7 bases. V was pared by 5 bases and J by 0 bases, with 9 bases of the junction left unmatched. The length of the CDR3 is 16 residues. Germline values: CDR1 SEHNR, CDR2 FQNEAQ (reference sequence).

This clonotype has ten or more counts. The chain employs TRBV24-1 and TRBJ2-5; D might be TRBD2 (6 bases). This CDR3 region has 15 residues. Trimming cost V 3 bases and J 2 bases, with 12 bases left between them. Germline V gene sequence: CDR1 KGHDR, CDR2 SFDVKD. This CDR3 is CATSDPRDLQETQYF. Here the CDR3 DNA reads TGTGCCACCAGTGATCCCCGGGACTTACAAGAGACCCAGTACTTC.

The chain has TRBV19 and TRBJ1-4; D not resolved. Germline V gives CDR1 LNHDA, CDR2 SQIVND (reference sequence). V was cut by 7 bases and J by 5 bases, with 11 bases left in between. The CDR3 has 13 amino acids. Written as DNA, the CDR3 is TGTGCCAGTAAGCTGAATCAAAATGAAAAACTGTTTTTT. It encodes CASKLNQNEKLFF.

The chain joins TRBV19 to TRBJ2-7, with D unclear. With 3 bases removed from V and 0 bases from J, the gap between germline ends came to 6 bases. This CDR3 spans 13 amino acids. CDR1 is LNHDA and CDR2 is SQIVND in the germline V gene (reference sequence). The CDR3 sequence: CASSIQHSYEQYF. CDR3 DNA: TGTGCCAGTAGTATCCAGCACTCCTACGAGCAGTACTTC.

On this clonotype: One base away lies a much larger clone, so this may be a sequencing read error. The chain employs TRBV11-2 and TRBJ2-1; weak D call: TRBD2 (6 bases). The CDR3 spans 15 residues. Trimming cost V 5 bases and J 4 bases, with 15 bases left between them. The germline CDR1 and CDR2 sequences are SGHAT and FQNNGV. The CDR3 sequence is CASSQRLEGYNEQFF. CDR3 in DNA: TGTGCCAGCAGCCAAAGACTAGAGGGGTACAATGAGCAGTTCTTC. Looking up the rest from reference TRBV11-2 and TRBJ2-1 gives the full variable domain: EAGVAQSPRYKIIEKRQSVAFWCNPISGHATLYWYQQILGQGPKLLIQFQNNGVVDDSQLPKDRFSAERLKGVDSTLKIQPAKLEDSAVYLCASSQRLEGYNEQFFGPGTRLTVL.

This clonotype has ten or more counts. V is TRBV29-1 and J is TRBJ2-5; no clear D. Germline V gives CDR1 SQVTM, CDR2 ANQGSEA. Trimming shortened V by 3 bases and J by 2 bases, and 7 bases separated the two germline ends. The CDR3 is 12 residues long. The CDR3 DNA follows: TGCAGCGTTGATAAGCAGCAAGAGACCCAGTACTTC. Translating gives CSVDKQQETQYF.

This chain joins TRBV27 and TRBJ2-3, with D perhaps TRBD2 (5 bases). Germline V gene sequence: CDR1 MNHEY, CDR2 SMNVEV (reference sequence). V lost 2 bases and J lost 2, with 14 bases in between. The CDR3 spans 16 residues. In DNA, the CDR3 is TGTGCCAGCAGTTTACTAGGCCGGGGATACACAGATACGCAGTATTTT. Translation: CASSLLGRGYTDTQYF.

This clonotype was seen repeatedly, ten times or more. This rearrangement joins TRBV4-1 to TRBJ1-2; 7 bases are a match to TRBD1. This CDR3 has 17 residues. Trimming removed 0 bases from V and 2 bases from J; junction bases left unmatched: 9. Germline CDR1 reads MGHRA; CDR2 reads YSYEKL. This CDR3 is CASSQDLLWGQNYGYTF. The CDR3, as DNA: TGCGCCAGCAGCCAAGACCTCCTTTGGGGACAGAACTATGGCTACACCTTC.